The clone carrying this TCR beta chain was counted a single time. Its antigen is as yet unknown. Those who donated were healthy HIV-negative adults, with no recent acute infections or vaccinations reported. The source of the sample is a study of shared clonotypes between healthy human individuals. Assay execution took place at the deep level. Under the authors' procedure: As immunoSEQ supplied junction-only sequences (without quality scores), filtering differed. Clones were read by immunoSEQ multiplex PCR, and TCRdb kept only the in-frame ones, dropping some. V and J calls and clone size are as listed in that table; D and trimming were resolved from the DNA. The data show millions of clones, approximately 95% seen once. Study-wide results and caveats: Naive subsets typically showed greater estimated richness than memory subsets.

Germline values: CDR1 GTSNPN, CDR2 SVGIG (reference sequence). This CDR3 contains 12 residues. The V gene lost 4 bases and the J gene lost 7 bases, with 13 bases spanning the gap. The source material was naive CD4+ T cells from PBMCs. Subset of the sample: CD45RA+ positively selected. V usage is TRBV30 and J usage is TRBJ2-5, with a tentative D call TRBD1 (6 bases). This TCR was sampled from a man between 18 and 35 years old in good health. Some clones in this sample may be carry-over from other donors' samples. This CDR3 reads CAWKTGLGTQYF. Written as DNA, the CDR3 is TGTGCCTGGAAAACAGGGCTGGGGACCCAGTACTTC.